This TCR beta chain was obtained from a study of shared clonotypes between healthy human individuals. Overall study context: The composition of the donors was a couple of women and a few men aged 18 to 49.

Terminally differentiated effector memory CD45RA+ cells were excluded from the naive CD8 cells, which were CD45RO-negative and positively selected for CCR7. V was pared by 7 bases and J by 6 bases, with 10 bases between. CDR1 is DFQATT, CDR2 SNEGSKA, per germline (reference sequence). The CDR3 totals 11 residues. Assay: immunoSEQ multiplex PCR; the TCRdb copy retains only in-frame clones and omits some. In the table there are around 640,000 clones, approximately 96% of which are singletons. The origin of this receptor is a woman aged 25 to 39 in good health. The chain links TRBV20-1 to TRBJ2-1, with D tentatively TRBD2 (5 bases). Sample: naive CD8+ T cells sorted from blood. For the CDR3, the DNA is TGCAGTGTCAAAGAGGGCAATGAGCAGTTCTTC. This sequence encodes CSVKEGNEQFF.